This T cell receptor beta chain appears in the sequencing data of a study of a mutant IDH1 vaccine in newly diagnosed glioma. Study information: Patients, over weeks 1, 3, 5, 7, 11, 15, 19 and 23, received a total of eight vaccinations. Vaccines began 4-6 weeks after radiotherapy alone, or with temozolomide cycles.

Regarding time point: week 23, last vaccination. Each vaccine dose was 300 ug of mutant IDH1 20-mer peptide, with topical imiquimod. Study-wide results and caveats: Pseudoprogression appeared independent of alterations in top peripheral clonotypes.

Unmatched junction bases numbered 9, after V lost 7 bases and J lost 5 bases. CDR3 length: 14 amino acids. Germline loops: CDR1 MGHRA, CDR2 YSYEKL. Clones were sequenced by immunoSEQ multiplex PCR, and TCRdb holds only the in-frame ones, with some missing. The profile shows 50,000 to 60,000 clones, around 80% of them singletons. For this clone: The target antigen is unknown.

The clonotype was recovered from a man aged 35 to 55 with glioma. Sequences were derived from PBMCs, sampled from a glioma patient whose treatment included an IDH1 peptide vaccine. The J gene is TRBJ2-7, the V gene TRBV4-1, with 9 bases aligning to TRBD2. Here the CDR3 reads CASTAQRGAHEQYF. The CDR3 DNA follows: TGCGCCAGCACGGCGCAGCGGGGGGCCCACGAGCAGTACTTC.